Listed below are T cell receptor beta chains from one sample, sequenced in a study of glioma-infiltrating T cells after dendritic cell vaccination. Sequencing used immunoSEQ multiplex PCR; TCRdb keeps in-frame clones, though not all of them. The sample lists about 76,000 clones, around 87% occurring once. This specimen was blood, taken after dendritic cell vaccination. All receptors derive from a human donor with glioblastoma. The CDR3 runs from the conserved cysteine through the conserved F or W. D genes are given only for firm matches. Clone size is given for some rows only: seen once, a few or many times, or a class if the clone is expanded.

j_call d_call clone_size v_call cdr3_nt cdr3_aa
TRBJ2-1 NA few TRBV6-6 TGTGCCAGCAGTTACCCCGAACTATACAATGAGCAGTTCTTC CASSYPELYNEQFF
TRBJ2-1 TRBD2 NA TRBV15 TGTGCCACCAGCAGAGAATCTACATGGGAGGGTGAGCAGTTCTTC CATSRESTWEGEQFF
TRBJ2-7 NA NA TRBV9 TGTGCCAGCAGCGTAGGCGGAGGTACCTTGGACGAGCAGTACTTC CASSVGGGTLDEQYF
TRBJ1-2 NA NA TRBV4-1 TGCGCCAGCAGCCAAGCGGACATGTCCTATGGCTACACCTTC CASSQADMSYGYTF
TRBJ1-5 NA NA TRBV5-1 TGCGCCAGCAGCTTGGACACCGATCAGCCCCAGCATTTT CASSLDTDQPQHF
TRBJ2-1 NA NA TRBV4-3 TGCGCCAGCCAAGCCGACTGGAGCTCCTACAATGAGCAGTTCTTC CASQADWSSYNEQFF
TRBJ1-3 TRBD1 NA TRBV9 TGTGCCAGCAGCCCCCGGGACAGCGGAAACACCATATATTTT CASSPRDSGNTIYF
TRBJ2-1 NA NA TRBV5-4 TGTGCCAGCAGCTTAATCCCAGGTCTCTCCTACAATGAGCAGTTCTTC CASSLIPGLSYNEQFF
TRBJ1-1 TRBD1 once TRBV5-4 TGTGCCAGCAGCTTAGGAACACAGGGGGCGAGAACTGAAGCTTTCTTT CASSLGTQGARTEAFF
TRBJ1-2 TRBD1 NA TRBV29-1 TGCAGCGCCGGGAGTTGGGACAGGGCATATGGCTACACCTTC CSAGSWDRAYGYTF
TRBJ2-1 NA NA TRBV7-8 TGTGCCAGCAGCTTAGCCCAGGGGCTCCCTAATGAGCAGTTCTTC CASSLAQGLPNEQFF
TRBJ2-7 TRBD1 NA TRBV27 TGTGCCAGCAGTTCTCGGGACAGGCTATACGAGCAGTACTTC CASSSRDRLYEQYF
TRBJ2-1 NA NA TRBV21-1 TGTGCCAGCCGAGGCCGGGATGAGCAGTTCTTC CASRGRDEQFF
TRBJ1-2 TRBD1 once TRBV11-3 TGTGCCAGCCGACCGGGACAGGGTACCTATGGCTACACCTTC CASRPGQGTYGYTF